These T cell receptor beta chains were read from a single sample in a study of shared clonotypes between healthy human individuals. TCRdb's copy holds only in-frame clones and misses some; the assay was immunoSEQ multiplex PCR. The sample has roughly 1,000,000 clones; about 84% are singletons. Sequencing input: memory CD4+ T cells from PBMCs. Receptor source: a man aged 18 to 29 in good health. Some clones in this sample may be carry-over from other donors' samples. CDR3s include the opening cysteine and the closing phenylalanine or tryptophan. D genes are given only for firm matches. Only part of the rows carry a size: once, few, many, or a class if the clone is expanded.

d_call j_call clone_size v_call cdr3_aa cdr3_nt
. TRBJ2-3 . TRBV5-1 CASSPEGVSTDTQYF TGCGCCAGCAGCCCGGAGGGGGTAAGCACAGATACGCAGTATTTT
TRBD2 TRBJ2-1 . TRBV5-1 CASSRGLAENNEQFF TGCGCCAGCAGCCGAGGACTAGCGGAAAACAATGAGCAGTTCTTC
. TRBJ2-7 . TRBV6-1 CASTQSSSSYEQYF TGTGCCAGCACTCAAAGTTCTAGCTCCTACGAGCAGTACTTC
TRBD2 TRBJ2-7 . TRBV4-3 CASSQDLASGRYEQYF TGCGCCAGCAGCCAAGATTTGGCTAGCGGGAGGTACGAGCAGTACTTC
. TRBJ2-1 . TRBV9 CASSLRASPEQFF TGTGCCAGCAGCTTAAGAGCTAGCCCAGAGCAGTTCTTC
. TRBJ2-1 . TRBV11-2 CASSLALGKGHEQFF TGTGCCAGCAGCTTAGCGCTAGGAAAGGGCCATGAGCAGTTCTTC
. TRBJ1-1 . TRBV2 CASSLTTGGAVPEAFF TGTGCCAGCAGTCTGACTACTGGGGGGGCGGTGCCTGAAGCTTTCTTT
. TRBJ2-3 . TRBV7-9 CASSLVGSDTQYF TGTGCCAGCAGCTTAGTGGGGTCAGATACGCAGTATTTT
TRBD2 TRBJ2-7 . TRBV5-8 CASSSWTSGYEQYF TGTGCCAGCAGCTCGTGGACTAGCGGCTACGAGCAGTACTTC
TRBD1 TRBJ2-7 . TRBV19 CASSAGDRGSYEQYF TGTGCCAGTAGCGCCGGGGACAGGGGATCCTACGAGCAGTACTTC
. TRBJ2-5 . TRBV7-6 CASSHASPGQETQYF TGTGCCAGCAGCCATGCTAGTCCGGGACAAGAGACCCAGTACTTC
TRBD1 TRBJ2-2 . TRBV27 CASSPDRVYTGELFF TGTGCCAGCAGTCCAGACAGGGTGTACACCGGGGAGCTGTTTTTT
. TRBJ2-7 once TRBV7-9 CASSSDPTYEQYF TGTGCCAGCAGTTCGGACCCAACTTACGAGCAGTACTTC
TRBD2 TRBJ2-3 few TRBV5-4 CASSLAGGADTQYF TGTGCCAGCAGCTTGGCGGGAGGCGCAGATACGCAGTATTTT
. TRBJ1-5 . TRBV27 CASSRGTENQPQHF TGTGCCAGCAGCCGCGGGACGGAGAATCAGCCCCAGCATTTT
. TRBJ2-1 once TRBV28 CASSFRGSYNEQFF TGTGCCAGCAGTTTTAGAGGGAGCTACAATGAGCAGTTCTTC
. TRBJ2-6 . TRBV28 CASSIYWSGANVLTF TGTGCCAGCAGTATATATTGGTCTGGGGCCAACGTCCTGACTTTC
TRBD1 TRBJ1-2 . TRBV7-2 CASSSRDRTLNYGYTF TGTGCCAGCAGCTCACGGGACAGGACCTTGAACTATGGCTACACCTTC
. TRBJ2-5 . TRBV4-1 CASSQDGLQETQYF TGCGCCAGCAGCCAAGATGGCCTCCAAGAGACCCAGTACTTC
TRBD2 TRBJ2-1 . TRBV7-3 CASSTAAGVYNEQFF TGTGCCAGCAGCACCGCCGCGGGAGTCTACAATGAGCAGTTCTTC
TRBD2 TRBJ2-5 once TRBV7-9 CASSPVIAGPLQETQYF TGTGCCAGCAGCCCAGTGATAGCGGGACCCCTCCAAGAGACCCAGTACTTC
TRBD1 TRBJ1-5 . TRBV9 CASSVGGQFNQPQHF TGTGCCAGCAGCGTAGGGGGACAGTTCAATCAGCCCCAGCATTTT
. TRBJ2-1 . TRBV11-3 CASSPTGQGTEQFF TGTGCCAGCAGCCCGACAGGTCAGGGGACTGAGCAGTTCTTC
. TRBJ2-3 . TRBV6-5 CASSYEVTSTDTQYF TGTGCCAGCAGTTACGAAGTCACTAGCACAGATACGCAGTATTTT
. TRBJ2-3 . TRBV7-9 CASSPGLVGTDTQYF TGTGCCAGCAGCCCCGGACTGGTTGGCACAGATACGCAGTATTTT
TRBD2 TRBJ2-7 . TRBV19 CASSLAGGPIKVPYEQYF TGTGCCAGTAGTTTAGCGGGAGGCCCCATCAAGGTCCCCTACGAGCAGTACTTC